The 28 T cell receptor beta chains presented below share a single source sample, sequenced in a study of T cell repertoires in cytomegalovirus infection. Antigen specificity for these receptors is unknown. In TCRdb, the reads were re-called with MiXCR into one record per CDR3 protein. The sample lists a few hundred thousand distinct CDR3 sequences, roughly 43% seen once, with roughly two fifths in the top ten. This material consisted of cultured PBMCs, taken from culture after CMV antigen stimulation. All receptors come from a human donor in good health (CMV status not recorded). Some clones in this sample may be carry-over from other donors' samples.

This chain uses TRBV5-1 with TRBJ2-3; TRBD2 matches at 9 bases. With V trimmed by 0 bases and J by 6 bases, 5 bases remained unmatched. Germline CDR1 SGHRS, CDR2 YFSETQ. The CDR3 sequence is 15 residues long. The CDR3 DNA follows: TGCGCCAGCAGCTTGGGTAGCGGGAGCTCGGATACGCAGTATTTT. This gives the protein CASSLGSGSSDTQYF.

The chain is built from TRBV5-1 and TRBJ2-2; the D is unclear. CDR3 length equals 14 residues. The germline gives CDR1 SGHRS, CDR2 YFSETQ. Between the trimmed V and J ends, which lost 1 base and 0 bases, there was a span of 4 bases. CDR3 bases: TGCGCCAGCAGCTTGCCCACGAACACCGGGGAGCTGTTTTTT. It codes for CASSLPTNTGELFF.

The genes are TRBV6-1 and TRBJ2-7; D possibly matches TRBD1 or TRBD2 (5 bases each). V dropped 2 bases and J dropped 7 bases, with 21 bases sitting between them. The length of the CDR3 is 16 residues. The germline V gene encodes CDR1 MNHNS and CDR2 SASEGT. In nucleotides, the CDR3 is TGTGCCAGCAGTGAACCACGCGGACCCGTGGGGGAAGAGCAGTACTTC. Its translation: CASSEPRGPVGEEQYF.

DNA of the CDR3: TGTGCCAGCAGCTTTGCCCGCGGGGGAGAAGCTTTCTTT. The encoded protein is CASSFARGGEAFF. The chain links TRBV7-9 to TRBJ1-1, with a possible D match to TRBD1 (5 bases). CDR3 length: 13 residues. The V gene lost 3 bases and the J gene lost 8 bases, with 13 bases spanning the gap. CDR1 and CDR2 (germline): SEHNR, FQNEAQ (reference sequence).

This clonotype has more than one count but fewer than ten. CDR3: CASSPHNPAQFF. The DNA of the CDR3 is TGTGCCAGCAGCCCTCACAACCCGGCGCAGTTCTTC. V is TRBV7-2 and J is TRBJ2-1; D is unclear. V was cut by 5 bases and J by 12 bases, with 14 bases left in between. The CDR3 consists of 12 residues. Germline values: CDR1 SGHTA, CDR2 FQGNSA.

This clonotype was picked up many times. V and J are TRBV7-8 and TRBJ2-1; D unclear. Germline V gives CDR1 SGHVS, CDR2 FQNEAQ. The CDR3 consists of 15 residues. V was cut by 5 bases and J by 0 bases, with 11 bases left in between. The CDR3 loop is CASSPSPSSYNEQFF. The CDR3 DNA reads TGTGCCAGCAGCCCCAGCCCCAGCTCCTACAATGAGCAGTTCTTC.

J is TRBJ2-7 and V is TRBV7-2, with 8 positions matching TRBD1. V lost 4 bases, J lost 4 bases, and 9 bases stayed unmatched. In germline, CDR1 is SGHTA, CDR2 FQGNSA. The CDR3 has 15 amino acids. Written as DNA, the CDR3 is TGTGCCAGCAGCTCACGACAGGGGCTTATATACGAGCAGTACTTC. Protein product: CASSSRQGLIYEQYF.

The V and J genes are TRBV7-2 and TRBJ2-1; D is perhaps TRBD2 (5 bases). CDR3 length: 16 residues. Trimming left V 5 bases short and J 4 bases short, with 18 bases between. From germline, CDR1 is SGHTA and CDR2 FQGNSA. In DNA form, the CDR3 reads TGTGCCAGCAGCCGACACGATGGGCGGGTTTACAATGAGCAGTTCTTC. Its translation: CASSRHDGRVYNEQFF.

This clonotype has a handful of counts. The V gene is TRBV7-4, the J gene TRBJ2-3; perhaps D is TRBD1 or TRBD2 (5 bases each). Trimming removed 1 base at V and 2 bases at J, with 7 bases between. CDR3 size: 14 residues. The germline V gene encodes CDR1 SGHVT and CDR2 SQSDAQ. DNA for the CDR3: TGTGCCAGCAGCTTAGGGGACCCCACAGATACGCAGTATTTT. Translating gives CASSLGDPTDTQYF.

V is TRBV5-1 and J is TRBJ2-1, with a weak D call TRBD1 (5 bases). Trimming cost V 1 base and J 7 bases, with 12 bases left between them. The CDR3 sequence is 14 residues long. The germline gives CDR1 SGHRS, CDR2 YFSETQ. In DNA form, the CDR3 reads TGCGCCAGCAGCTTGATTCCAGGGTCGAATGAGCAGTTCTTC. It is translated as CASSLIPGSNEQFF.

This clonotype occurred a few times. This chain links TRBV6-1 with TRBJ2-3; D is ambiguous. There are 13 residues in the CDR3. The germline V gene has CDR1 MNHNS and CDR2 SASEGT. The germline V and J ends were trimmed by 0 bases and 6 bases, with 7 bases remaining between them. The CDR3 DNA reads as TGTGCCAGCAGTGAAGCGCTTCGGGATACGCAGTATTTT. Encoded protein: CASSEALRDTQYF.

This clonotype was recorded a few times. This chain connects TRBV29-1 to TRBJ2-2, with 11 bases identical to TRBD1. Trimming took 6 bases from V and 4 from J; bases not matched to a gene: 4. Germline values: CDR1 SQVTM, CDR2 ANQGSEA. CDR3 size: 14 residues. The CDR3 reads CSVAGQGVTGELFF. The CDR3 nucleotides read TGCAGCGTCGCGGGACAGGGGGTCACCGGGGAGCTGTTTTTT.

This clonotype was detected only a few times. V gene TRBV11-2 combines with J gene TRBJ2-5, with 9 positions matching TRBD2. This CDR3 is built from 16 residues. Trimming removed 5 bases from V and 2 bases from J; junction bases left unmatched: 9. Germline assignment: CDR1 SGHAT and CDR2 FQNNGV. The CDR3 reads CASSPGWRGGQETQYF. The DNA of the CDR3 is TGTGCCAGCAGCCCGGGGTGGCGGGGGGGACAAGAGACCCAGTACTTC.

The rearrangement links TRBV6-5 to TRBJ1-2, with D unclear. Germline loops: CDR1 MNHEY, CDR2 SVGAGI. V gave up 8 bases and J gave up 3 bases, with 13 bases separating them. This CDR3 has 13 residues. Written as DNA, the CDR3 is TGTGCCAGCGGGCGGCAAGTCGACTATGGCTACACCTTC. It translates to CASGRQVDYGYTF.

The chain carries TRBV5-1 and TRBJ2-2, with D perhaps matching TRBD2 (6 bases). This CDR3 has 15 amino acids. V was pared by 4 bases and J by 2 bases, with 12 bases between. Germline assignment: CDR1 SGHRS and CDR2 YFSETQ. CDR3 sequence reads: CASSPGLLNTGELFF. CDR3 sequence (DNA): TGCGCCAGCAGCCCGGGACTCCTTAACACCGGGGAGCTGTTTTTT. Drawing the rest from reference TRBV5-1 and TRBJ2-2, the complete variable domain is KAGVTQTPRYLIKTRGQQVTLSCSPISGHRSVSWYQQTPGQGLQFLFEYFSETQRNKGNFPGRFSGRQFSNSRSEMNVSTLELGDSALYLCASSPGLLNTGELFFGEGSRLTVL.

The rearrangement links TRBV15 to TRBJ2-2; D is undetermined. V dropped 0 bases and J dropped 7 bases, with 9 bases sitting between them. The CDR3 contains 14 residues. Germline loops: CDR1 LNHNV, CDR2 YYDKDF (reference sequence). The CDR3 DNA reads TGTGCCACCAGCAGAGATAGGTCGAGCGGGGAGCTGTTTTTT. Encoded protein: CATSRDRSSGELFF.

V and J are TRBV6-2 or TRBV6-3 and TRBJ2-1, with TRBD2 matching over 7 bases. Germline V gene lookup returns CDR1 MNHEY and CDR2 SVGEGT. V shed 2 bases and J 4 bases; nucleotides not matched to a gene: 17. This CDR3 is 19 amino acids long. CDR3 coding DNA: TGTGCCAGCAGTTACACCTGGGGCCTAGGGCGGGAGCTATACAATGAGCAGTTCTTC. Translation gives CASSYTWGLGRELYNEQFF.

The chain has TRBV6-1 and TRBJ1-5; D gene ambiguous. Germline CDR1 MNHNS, CDR2 SASEGT. The CDR3 extends over 16 amino acids. Trimming stripped 1 base from V and 0 bases from J, with 10 bases between. This CDR3 reads CASSEDHSYSNQPQHF. In DNA form, the CDR3 reads TGTGCCAGCAGTGAAGATCACAGTTATAGCAATCAGCCCCAGCATTTT.

The chain links TRBV27 to TRBJ2-1; the D gene is possibly TRBD1 (7 bases). There are 15 residues in the CDR3. Trimming cost V 8 bases and J 9 bases, with 23 bases left between them. Germline V gene lookup returns CDR1 MNHEY and CDR2 SMNVEV (reference sequence). In DNA form, the CDR3 reads TGTGCCAGCCGTCGGCCAGGAACAGGGGAGGCTGAGCAGTTCTTC. Encoded protein: CASRRPGTGEAEQFF.

This chain links TRBV12-3 or TRBV12-4 with TRBJ2-1; weak D call: TRBD2 (6 bases). V gave up 3 bases and J gave up 12 bases, with 12 bases separating them. The CDR3 spans 12 residues. This chain's CDR3 is CASSFPLGGQFF. CDR3 DNA: TGTGCCAGCAGTTTCCCTTTGGGGGGGCAGTTCTTC.

The chain recombines TRBV6-2 or TRBV6-3 with TRBJ1-1; the D gene is possibly TRBD1 (5 bases). There are 13 residues in the CDR3. Trimming took off 6 bases at V and 4 bases at J, with 12 bases between the two ends. CDR1 is MNHEY and CDR2 is SVGEGT in the germline V gene. The CDR3 DNA reads as TGTGCCAGCAGGACAGCGGGGACCACTGAAGCTTTCTTT. Protein sequence: CASRTAGTTEAFF.

This sequence joins TRBV11-1 and TRBJ2-1; 8 bases align to TRBD2. Germline CDR1 is SGHAT and CDR2 is FQDESV (reference sequence). After removal of 5 bases from V and 7 bases from J, the junction contained 10 bases not matched to a gene. The CDR3 totals 15 residues. CDR3 residues: CASSPPGGAGNEQFF. DNA for the CDR3: TGTGCCAGCAGCCCCCCGGGGGGGGCAGGGAATGAGCAGTTCTTC.

The rearrangement uses TRBV7-2 and TRBJ2-7; D ambiguous. Germline CDR1 reads SGHTA; CDR2 reads FQGNSA. V shed 5 bases and J shed 3 bases, with 20 bases lying between them. The CDR3 has 16 residues. The CDR3 DNA sequence: TGTGCCAGCAGCCCCCCCACGGCAGCACCAGTCTACGAGCAGTACTTC. It translates to CASSPPTAAPVYEQYF.

This clonotype turned up a few times. This rearrangement joins TRBV12-3 or TRBV12-4 to TRBJ1-3, with D possibly being TRBD1 (6 bases). This CDR3 has 13 amino acids. V lost 9 bases and J 4 bases, leaving 13 bases between the germline ends. This CDR3 is CASNRESGNTIYF. In nucleotides, the CDR3 is TGTGCCAGTAACAGGGAGTCAGGAAACACCATATATTTT.

This clonotype was seen only a few times. The chain combines TRBV7-2 with TRBJ2-5; 13 nucleotides line up with TRBD2. CDR1 SGHTA and CDR2 FQGNSA come from the germline V gene. The CDR3 has 16 residues. V was clipped by 4 bases and J by 5 bases; unmatched bases: 7. The CDR3: CASSSLLAGGRETQYF. The CDR3 bases are TGTGCCAGCAGCTCCCTACTAGCGGGGGGGAGGGAGACCCAGTACTTC.

The chain links TRBV5-6 to TRBJ2-2, with unresolved D. Trimming shortened V by 4 bases and J by 4 bases, and 20 bases separated the two germline ends. CDR1 is SGHDT, CDR2 YYEEEE, per germline. This CDR3 region has 17 residues. The CDR3 DNA follows: TGTGCCAGCAGCACTTCCCCGACAATCTATACCACCGGGGAGCTGTTTTTT. It specifies CASSTSPTIYTTGELFF.

The DNA of the CDR3 is TGCGCCAGCAGTGGCAGGACGGAGGATAGCAATCAGCCCCAGCATTTT. Encoded protein: CASSGRTEDSNQPQHF. The chain joins TRBV10-1 to TRBJ1-5; D ambiguous. Trimming stripped 4 bases from V and 0 bases from J, with 13 bases between. The CDR3 covers 16 residues. Germline CDR1 WNHNN, CDR2 SYGVQD (reference sequence).

V usage is TRBV24-1 and J usage is TRBJ1-5, with TRBD1 as a possible D gene (5 bases). The ends were cut back, 3 bases at V and 9 bases at J, with 5 bases in the middle. Germline CDR1 KGHDR, CDR2 SFDVKD. The CDR3 totals 11 residues. CDR3 in amino acids: CATSDGGPQHF. In DNA, the CDR3 is TGTGCCACCAGTGATGGGGGGCCCCAGCATTTT.